Listed below are T cell receptor beta chains from one sample, sequenced in a study of blood T cell repertoires in COVID-19. Profiled with immunoSEQ multiplex PCR; TCRdb holds only in-frame clones, not every one. The sample consists of over 150,000 clones, 94% of them appearing once. Sequencing used peripheral blood. These receptors all stem from a man aged 30 to 45 with COVID-19, enrolled during active disease. Each CDR3 is given with its conserved first and last residue. Fields, in order: clone size, D gene, J gene, V gene, CDR3 DNA, CDR3 protein. A D gene is named only where the DNA matches it firmly. Only part of the rows carry a size: once, few, many, or a class if the clone is expanded.

clone size: NA
D gene: NA
J gene: TRBJ2-7
V gene: TRBV6-5
CDR3 DNA: TGTGCCAGCAGTTACTGGGGGGGGGCCTCCTACGAGCAGTACTTC
CDR3 protein: CASSYWGGASYEQYF

clone size: NA
D gene: NA
J gene: TRBJ2-3
V gene: TRBV5-1
CDR3 DNA: TGCGCCAGCAGCTTGGCCTCAGGGGGGCGCACAGATACGCAGTATTTT
CDR3 protein: CASSLASGGRTDTQYF

clone size: NA
D gene: TRBD1
J gene: TRBJ1-2
V gene: TRBV25-1
CDR3 DNA: TGTGCCAGCAGTGGAGACGACAGGGACGGCTACACCTTC
CDR3 protein: CASSGDDRDGYTF

clone size: once
D gene: TRBD1
J gene: TRBJ1-5
V gene: TRBV9
CDR3 DNA: TGTGCCAGCAGCTCAACAGGGGGGAGCAATCAGCCCCAGCATTTT
CDR3 protein: CASSSTGGSNQPQHF

clone size: NA
D gene: NA
J gene: TRBJ1-1
V gene: TRBV12-3/TRBV12-4
CDR3 DNA: TGTGCCAGCAGTTCCCGCGGGAACACTGAAGCTTTCTTT
CDR3 protein: CASSSRGNTEAFF

clone size: NA
D gene: NA
J gene: TRBJ1-2
V gene: TRBV29-1
CDR3 DNA: TGCAGCGCTTTACCGGGACACGCGGCCGTTGGCTACACCTTC
CDR3 protein: CSALPGHAAVGYTF

clone size: NA
D gene: TRBD1
J gene: TRBJ2-3
V gene: TRBV9
CDR3 DNA: TGTGCCAGCAGCGCGGTGGGACAGGGAGTATCAGATACGCAGTATTTT
CDR3 protein: CASSAVGQGVSDTQYF

clone size: NA
D gene: NA
J gene: TRBJ2-4
V gene: TRBV6-5
CDR3 DNA: TGTGCCAGCACAGGGTCAGAAGGGGCCAAAAACATTCAGTACTTC
CDR3 protein: CASTGSEGAKNIQYF

clone size: NA
D gene: NA
J gene: TRBJ1-4
V gene: TRBV7-6
CDR3 DNA: TGTGCCAGCAGCTTAGGTGTTGGGGCGGAAGAAAAACTGTTTTTT
CDR3 protein: CASSLGVGAEEKLFF

clone size: once
D gene: NA
J gene: TRBJ2-1
V gene: TRBV30
CDR3 DNA: TGTGCCTGGATACAGGGAAAGAACAATGAGCAGTTCTTC
CDR3 protein: CAWIQGKNNEQFF